This is a list of T cell receptor beta chains from one sample in a study of beta chain features in type 1 diabetes. The table came from immunoSEQ multiplex PCR; TCRdb's copy has only in-frame clones and leaves some out. The sample carries around 500,000 clones, over 25% recorded once. The specimen was naive CD4+ T cells from blood. Receptors originate from a man between 18 and 29 years old in good health. The CDR3 runs from the conserved cysteine through the conserved F or W. Each record gives: V gene, J gene, D gene, clone size, CDR3 DNA, CDR3 protein. D genes are given only for firm matches. Clone size is stated in some rows and not others, as once, few, many or a class when expanded.

>TRBV2|TRBJ2-1|NA|NA
TGTGCCAGCAGTGTTCAGGATATCTACAATGAGCAGTTCTTC
CASSVQDIYNEQFF
>TRBV15|TRBJ2-5|TRBD2|NA
TGTGCCACCAGCAGAGCCGTAAGCGGGACGGAGACCCAGTACTTC
CATSRAVSGTETQYF
>TRBV30|TRBJ1-5|TRBD1|few
TGTGCCTGGGATCCGGGACAGGGGAGTCAGCCCCAGCATTTT
CAWDPGQGSQPQHF
>TRBV7-2|TRBJ2-1|NA|once
TGTGCCAGCAGCTTAGGGCTAGCCAACAATGAGCAGTTCTTC
CASSLGLANNEQFF
>TRBV29-1|TRBJ2-7|NA|NA
TGCAGCGTTGCGGGTCAACTCGGAGTATACGAGCAGTACTTC
CSVAGQLGVYEQYF
>TRBV7-9|TRBJ1-2|NA|few
TGTGCCAGCAGCCCCCGTGGGGGTGGGTATGGCTACACCTTC
CASSPRGGGYGYTF
>TRBV6-5|TRBJ2-7|TRBD2|NA
TGTGCCAGCACCCTAGCGGGAGGTGGATCCTACGAGCAGTACTTC
CASTLAGGGSYEQYF
>TRBV14|TRBJ2-5|TRBD1|NA
TGTGCCAGCAGCCATACAGGGGGTGAGACCCAGTACTTC
CASSHTGGETQYF
>TRBV28|TRBJ2-1|TRBD2|NA
TGTGCCAGCAGCACCCTCAGCGGGAGATGGGTCAATGAGCAGTTCTTC
CASSTLSGRWVNEQFF
>TRBV7-9|TRBJ2-1|TRBD2|few
TGTGCCAGCAGTTATGAGCGGGGTGGGTCCTACAATGAGCAGTTCTTC
CASSYERGGSYNEQFF
>TRBV7-9|TRBJ2-5|NA|NA
TGTGCCAGCAGCATGACTCCTCTTGGAGAGACCCAGTACTTC
CASSMTPLGETQYF
>TRBV5-4|TRBJ1-1|NA|NA
TGTGCCACCGGGTCGCCGAACACTGAAGCTTTCTTT
CATGSPNTEAFF
>TRBV7-2|TRBJ2-7|TRBD2|once
TGTGCCAGCAGCACGGGACTAGCAGGCTCCTACGAGCAGTACTTC
CASSTGLAGSYEQYF
>TRBV7-3|TRBJ1-1|NA|few
TGTGCCAGCAGCTTACAGGGGATCTTGAACACTGAAGCTTTCTTT
CASSLQGILNTEAFF
>TRBV7-2|TRBJ1-3|NA|once
TGTGCCAGCAGCTCACGAGGGACACCCAACTCTGGAAACACCATATATTTT
CASSSRGTPNSGNTIYF
>TRBV7-2|TRBJ1-4|TRBD1|NA
TGTGCCAGCAGCTTCGGACAGGGGACTAATGAAAAACTGTTTTTT
CASSFGQGTNEKLFF
>TRBV6-6|TRBJ2-5|TRBD1|NA
TGTGCCAGCAGAGGCCCCAGGGACAGGCAAGAGACCCAGTACTTC
CASRGPRDRQETQYF
>TRBV29-1|TRBJ2-3|NA|NA
TGCAGCGTTGAAGATATCCTAGCAGCAGATACGCAGTATTTT
CSVEDILAADTQYF
>TRBV4-3|TRBJ2-5|TRBD2|NA
TGCGCCAGCAGCCGCGGGACTAGCGGTCGTGAGACCCAGTACTTC
CASSRGTSGRETQYF
>TRBV6-5|TRBJ1-1|NA|NA
TGTGCCAGCAGTTTCGGGTTCTCGGACGCTGAAGCTTTCTTT
CASSFGFSDAEAFF
>TRBV4-1|TRBJ2-3|NA|few
TGCGCCAGCAGCCAGGGGGGTGTATGGACAGATACGCAGTATTTT
CASSQGGVWTDTQYF
>TRBV18|TRBJ2-1|TRBD1|once
TGTGCCAGCTCACGGGACAGACACAATGAGCAGTTCTTC
CASSRDRHNEQFF
>TRBV19|TRBJ2-7|TRBD2|few
TGTGCCAGTAGTATCGGACCTAGCGGACGAATTAACGAGCAGTACTTC
CASSIGPSGRINEQYF
>TRBV29-1|TRBJ2-2|NA|few
TGCAGCGTTGGGATAGGGAACACCGGGGAGCTGTTTTTT
CSVGIGNTGELFF
>TRBV7-9|TRBJ2-2|NA|NA
TGTGCCAGCAGCTTCTTCCTCACCGGGGAGCTGTTTTTT
CASSFFLTGELFF
>TRBV30|TRBJ1-1|NA|few
TGTGCCTGGAGTGTACGGCCGGGAGGTACTGAAGCTTTCTTT
CAWSVRPGGTEAFF